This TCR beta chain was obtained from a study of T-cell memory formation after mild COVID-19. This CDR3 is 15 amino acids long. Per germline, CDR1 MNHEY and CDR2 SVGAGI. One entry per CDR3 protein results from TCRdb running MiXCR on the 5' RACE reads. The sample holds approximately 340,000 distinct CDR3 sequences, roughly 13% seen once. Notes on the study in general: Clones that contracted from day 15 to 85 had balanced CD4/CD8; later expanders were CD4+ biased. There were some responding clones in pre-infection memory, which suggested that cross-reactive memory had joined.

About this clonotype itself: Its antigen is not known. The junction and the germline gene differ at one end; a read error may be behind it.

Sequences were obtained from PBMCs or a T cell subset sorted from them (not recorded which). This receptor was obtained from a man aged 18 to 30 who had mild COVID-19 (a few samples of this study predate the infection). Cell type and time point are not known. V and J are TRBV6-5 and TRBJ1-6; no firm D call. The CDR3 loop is CATSKESSYNSSLHF. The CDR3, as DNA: TGTGCCACCAGTAAGGAGAGCTCCTATAATTCATCCCTCCACTTT.